A single sample is the source of the 6 T cell receptor beta chains below, sequenced in a study of cytomegalovirus exposure and HLA in healthy donors. PCR used 60 Vbeta primers and 13 Jbeta primers. Profiling relied on immunoSEQ multiplex PCR, and the TCRdb table lists in-frame clones only, not all of them. This sample yields more than 95,000 clones, of which 65% to 80% are seen a single time; roughly 3.1% belongs to the top ten. The sample comprised PBMCs. The receptors shown here come from a man younger than 45 in good health and CMV-seronegative.

V is TRBV30 and J is TRBJ1-3; 9 bases are shared with TRBD1. This CDR3 region has 16 residues. Germline CDR1 GTSNPN, CDR2 SVGIG (reference sequence). Trimming cost V 3 bases and J 5 bases; bases outside gene matches: 11. The CDR3 nucleotides read TGTGCCTGGAGGGGATATACAGGGGGCGCGAGAAACACCATATATTTT. Amino acid sequence: CAWRGYTGGARNTIYF.

This chain joins TRBV30 and TRBJ1-4; D not resolved. CDR3 length equals 15 residues. V dropped 1 base and J dropped 0 bases, with 9 bases sitting between them. Germline V gene data show CDR1 as GTSNPN and CDR2 as SVGIG (reference sequence). The CDR3 coding sequence is TGTGCCTGGAGTGCCGAGAGGACAACTAATGAAAAACTGTTTTTT. Its protein product is CAWSAERTTNEKLFF.

The chain joins TRBV4-3 to TRBJ2-4, with D unresolved. CDR3 size: 15 residues. Per the germline V gene, CDR1 is LGHNA and CDR2 is YSLEER. The germline V and J ends were trimmed by 0 bases and 0 bases, with 6 bases remaining between them. The CDR3 DNA reads as TGCGCCAGCAGCCAAGACGGTTTAGCCAAAAACATTCAGTACTTC. This sequence encodes CASSQDGLAKNIQYF.

Only a few counts were recorded for this clone. The chain uses TRBV2 and TRBJ1-1; D gene ambiguous. This CDR3 is 12 amino acids long. Trimming pared 6 bases from V and 7 bases from J, leaving 12 bases between. Germline CDR1 SNHLY, CDR2 FYNNEI. CDR3 amino acids: CASSAAGCEAFF. The CDR3 coding sequence is TGTGCCAGCAGCGCCGCGGGATGTGAAGCTTTCTTT.

The chain links TRBV27 to TRBJ2-5; D possibly corresponds to TRBD1 (5 bases). The CDR3 has 14 amino acids. V dropped 4 bases and J dropped 5 bases, with 14 bases sitting between them. CDR1 is MNHEY and CDR2 is SMNVEV in the germline V gene (reference sequence). The CDR3: CASSSQGPGETQYF. The CDR3 bases are TGTGCCAGCAGTTCCCAGGGTCCCGGGGAGACCCAGTACTTC.

The CDR3 bases are TGCAGCGTCTTTACCGGAAGCGGGAGGGTTACCGGGGAGCTGTTTTTT. It specifies CSVFTGSGRVTGELFF. The chain employs TRBV29-1 and TRBJ2-2; 10 bases map to TRBD2. CDR1 is SQVTM, CDR2 ANQGSEA, per germline. Trimming removed 6 bases from V and 5 bases from J; junction bases left unmatched: 12. CDR3 length: 16 residues.